The clone carrying this T cell receptor beta chain turned up a few times. The antigen is unknown. Making the TCR beta libraries involved quantitative 5'-RACE with molecular barcodes. Via MiXCR, TCRdb re-called the 5' RACE reads, giving one row per CDR3 protein. Among some 450,000 distinct CDR3 sequences, roughly a sixth were seen once, and the ten largest hold about 0.94%. The CDR3 sequence is 15 residues long. V was trimmed by 1 base and J by 7 bases, leaving 17 bases between them. CDR1 and CDR2 from the germline V gene are SGHTA and FQGNSA. The entry originates in a study of CD8 T cells in ankylosing spondylitis. Findings of the study overall: Some of these motif variants have turned up before, in reports on reactive arthritis synovial fluid and blood. Disease-linked clones had a CD8+ phenotype and relatively low frequency in peripheral blood. A motif in TCR beta, a set of under ten highly homologous variants, appeared characteristic of ankylosing spondylitis blood.

The sequenced sample consisted of blood, either unsorted or a sorted T cell fraction (not recorded which). The sequence was collected from a male donor with ankylosing spondylitis. The chain joins TRBV7-2 to TRBJ2-7; D unresolved. CDR3 DNA: TGTGCCAGCAGCTTAGAGGCTAGGTCTCTCGAAGAGCAGTACTTC. Protein: CASSLEARSLEEQYF.